Detailed here is one TCR beta chain. Its antigen is still unknown. Qualities for individual bases were not recorded, and no much larger clone is one base off. The record originates from a study of long-term antiretroviral therapy in people with HIV (dated by TCRdb to between 2022 and 2023). Regarding the complete study: The earliest samples were collected approximately a decade before the 2015 WHO recommendation for immediate ART, a period when ART was typically delayed until CD4 counts fell. A total of over 150 cryopreserved PBMC samples came from around 30 adults with confirmed HIV infection and were collected serially over a mean of roughly six years (range 1-12). About 35% of the 30 participants with HIV were female. This retrospective serial study examined whether starting ART and sustained HIV suppression were associated with changes in the composition and diversity of the TRB repertoire in peripheral blood. Test extractions of a monoclonal T-cell line alongside fewer than 40 polyclonal samples showed no cross-contamination during QIAcube processing.

To be included, a participant needed at least one PBMC sample from before ART initiation plus at least two post-ART samples. All participants with HIV were treated in the United States of America. Before DNA extraction, cryopreserved samples of roughly 1-10 million PBMC were thawed and washed. At the time of the earliest PBMC sample, participants with HIV were aged between roughly 20 and 55 years. Each participant contributed PBMC samples from 1-4 timepoints before ART initiation and 2-8 timepoints after ART initiation, with a median of 7 samples. Serial HIV viral load, CD4+ T-cell count, ART history and demographic data were obtained for every participant. Genomic DNA was extracted from unsorted PBMC with a Qiagen kit on a QIAcube, processed in batches of 12 samples. Results and caveats for the whole study, not just this receptor: Expanded TRB clones identified before ART initiation dominated the repertoire across all time points, though the dominance fluctuated and decreased in many PLHIV after ART. ART initiation was associated with a significant increase in TRB diversity, but diversity stayed significantly below transplant donor controls even after long-term ART. CDR3 length ranges in HIV repertoires were narrower than in controls, and network structure suggested an antigen-experienced repertoire with only a slight naive shift after ART. Because cell numbers in pre-ART samples were limited, unsorted PBMC were profiled instead of sorted CD4+ and CD8+ T cells. Inferences about post-ART repertoire changes are limited because no data were available on ART adherence, viral resistance or therapy changes. The samples span the years 2004 to 2017, and the ART regimens used may be less effective than current regimens. Owing to limited PBMC availability, only the TCR beta chain was sequenced, without alpha chain pairing.

The V and J ends are trimmed by 7 bases and 6 bases, leaving 13 bases between them. The CDR3 starts with the cysteine, ends with the phenylalanine, and has 12 residues. Only the CDR3 portion is preserved as DNA: 36 bases, with reading frame beginning at the first base. From the germline V gene (reference sequence), CDR1 is PRHDT and CDR2 is FYEKMQ. Sequencing of the TRB variable region was done with the immunoSEQ hsTCRB v3.0 assay at survey level resolution. TRB sequencing targeted a depth of about 35,000-50,000 T-cell genomes per sample. An Illumina MiSeq with a v3 150-cycle kit was used to sequence the pooled TRB libraries. The authors processed their data as follows. Repertoire analysis was performed in R inside a reproducible Nextflow workflow that covered QC, data transformation and analysis. LymphoSeq2, an R package for exploring AIRR-Seq data, was used to implement custom analyses. A few samples that produced fewer than 5000 total TRB sequences were removed, so 190 or so HIV repertoires were analyzed. Among the roughly 190 retained HIV repertoires, more than 55 were collected before ART initiation and approximately 130 after ART initiation. Repertoires were downsampled to 5000 TRB nucleotide sequences, with summary statistics averaged over 100 downsampling iterations. The analysis kept only TRB sequences whose CDR3 regions were at least seven amino acids long. Two measures captured diversity: a Shannon entropy-derived clonality score and the Gini coefficient. In repertoire networks, the top 5000 CDR3 amino acid sequences were linked whenever an edit distance of one separated two sequences. For TRB CDR3 amino acid sequences, antigen specificity groups and MHC restriction were predicted with GLIPH2. To flag known CMV, EBV, HIV or tissue antigen associations, CDR3 amino acid sequences were matched against VDJdb and McPAS-TCR. Pre-ART, post-ART and control groups were compared with Wilcoxon signed-rank tests and Holm-Bonferroni correction. TCRdb retrieved this table from immuneACCESS and kept in-frame rearrangements only. Not all clones are present; in checked studies, unresolved V genes account for under half, and no reason is known for the remainder. V and J calls plus clone size are reproduced from that table; the DNA served to infer D and trimming. In all, the sample holds 28,000 or so clones, and around 89% of those were seen once. The ten largest clones represent 3.5% to 5% of the sample.

The input for sequencing was unsorted PBMCs, taken 0.5 years after starting antiretroviral therapy. This TCR was sampled from a woman younger than 30 with HIV. This receptor chain uses TRBV13 and TRBJ2-7; too little of a D gene remains to name it. The DNA reads as follows: TGTGCCAGCAACAAAGACCCATCCGAGCAGTACTTC. It translates as CASNKDPSEQYF.